The source of this T cell receptor (beta chain) is a study of graft-versus-host responses after intestinal transplantation (dated by TCRdb to the early 2020s). As for the study more broadly: Recipients received multivisceral, liver-intestinal, or isolated intestinal transplants. Graft-versus-host and host-versus-graft alloreactive T cell clones were tracked in the graft, circulation and bone marrow after intestinal transplantation using bulk TCR-beta CDR3 sequencing. The cohort enrolled 20 to 25 intestinal transplant recipients including one retransplant, and 3 patients lacking pretransplant specimens were excluded. To identify alloreactive clones, pre-transplant mixed lymphocyte reaction products were sequenced and compared with unstimulated pre-transplant donor and recipient T cells. Donor T cell macrochimerism was defined as a peak of at least 4% donor T cells among recipient peripheral blood mononuclear cells. Every recipient was given anti-thymocyte globulin induction, followed by approximately 3 years of maintenance tacrolimus and steroids. Rather than being sequenced by the commercial service, samples from a few later patients were sequenced in-house on an Illumina MiSeq and processed with MiXCR. What the authors observed across the whole study: Peak levels of circulating GvH clones were associated with declines in HvG clones early after transplant. The relatively low number and heterogeneity of intestinal transplant patients limited the conclusions. In the allografts of patients with donor T cell macrochimerism, GvH to HvG T cell clonal ratios were high. GvH clones were found in recipient bone marrow, and some of the GvH clones appeared earlier in ileal mucosa or blood, which is consistent with an intestinal mucosal origin.

Worth noting for this clone: The antigen this receptor binds is unknown. No base qualities exist here, and no much larger clone lies one base off it.

V has 5 bases trimmed and J has 4 bases trimmed; junction bases matching no gene number 6. Taken from the germline V gene, the CDR1 and CDR2 loops are SQVTM and ANQGSEA. CDR3 length: 15 amino acids, cysteine to phenylalanine. Only CDR3 DNA is held: 45 bases, read in frame from base 1. Libraries were built with the immunoSEQ multiplex PCR assay. Adaptive Biotechnologies carried out high-throughput TCR-beta CDR3 sequencing of genomic DNA for most patients. The authors' analysis ran thus. TCR sequencing data for some 17 patients were retrieved from Adaptive's ImmunoSEQ software; a few other patients were processed with MiXCR and VDJtools. CDR3 nucleotide sequences shared by donor and recipient were removed because the origin of these sequences could not be assigned. At least 2-fold expansion over unstimulated cells and a minimum CFSE-low frequency of 0.002% (template counts) or 0.001% (read counts) were required for clones to be classified as alloreactive. Mappable clones were those detected in sequenced pre-transplant spleen, lymph node, or MLR CFSE-low populations of the donor or recipient. Cumulative frequency of alloreactive clones was calculated as a percentage of all sequences weighted by copy number. TCRdb provides this immuneACCESS table in a form limited to in-frame rearrangements. Some clones are lacking; in checked studies, under half of them reflect an unresolved V gene, and why the rest are absent is not known. The DNA gave D and trimming, while V, J and clone size come from that table. The sample has some 11,000 clones on record, 93% of them singletons. Approximately 20% of the sample lies in the top ten.

Blood samples were collected up to 4 times in the first month after transplant and then at least monthly when available. Sequences were derived from PBMCs, sampled around 110 days after intestinal transplant. The sequence was obtained from a human patient who received an intestinal transplant, so some T cells may come from the graft donor. Recombination connected TRBV29-1 to TRBJ2-1; 12 bases in the middle match TRBD2. The DNA sequence is as follows: TGCAGCGTTCCCCTGACTAGCGGGAGATACAATGAGCAGTTCTTC. Translation gives CSVPLTSGRYNEQFF.